These 7 T cell receptor beta chains came from one sample sequenced in a study of CD8 T cells in ankylosing spondylitis. Using its own MiXCR run on the 5' RACE reads, TCRdb lists one record per CDR3 protein. In the table there are just over 350,000 distinct CDR3 sequences, more than 20% of which are singletons. The sample taken for sequencing was blood, either unsorted or a sorted T cell fraction (not recorded which). All receptors come from a male donor with ankylosing spondylitis or in good health (not recorded which).

The chain couples TRBV27 to TRBJ2-3, with TRBD1 matching 12 bases. The V gene's germline CDR1 is MNHEY and CDR2 SMNVEV (reference sequence). The CDR3 spans 16 residues. V dropped 5 bases and J dropped 1; count of bases not matched to a gene: 4. The CDR3 DNA reads as TGTGCCAGCAGTCCCAGGGACAGGGGGCGCACAGATACGCAGTATTTT. This codes for CASSPRDRGRTDTQYF.

J is TRBJ2-5 and V is TRBV7-9; TRBD1 or TRBD2 may be the D gene (5 bases each). The germline V gene has CDR1 SEHNR and CDR2 FQNEAQ (reference sequence). Trimming pared 5 bases from V and 2 bases from J, leaving 9 bases between. The CDR3 is made up of 13 amino acids. CDR3 protein: CASSPEGQETQYF. CDR3 coding DNA: TGTGCCAGCAGCCCCGAGGGGCAAGAGACCCAGTACTTC.

The chain has TRBV12-3 or TRBV12-4 and TRBJ1-1, with TRBD1 as a possible D gene (5 bases). V was shortened by 2 bases and J by 1 base, with 17 bases between the two germline ends. The CDR3 consists of 17 residues. The CDR3 region has the DNA TGTGCCAGCAGTTTATACGGGACTTCCTCATGGAACACTGAAGCTTTCTTT. This gives the protein CASSLYGTSSWNTEAFF.

J is TRBJ2-1 and V is TRBV10-2; tentatively, D is TRBD1 or TRBD2 (5 bases each). CDR1 and CDR2 from the germline V gene are WSHSY and SAAADI. Trimming pared 7 bases from V and 8 bases from J, leaving 15 bases between. This CDR3 region has 13 residues. CDR3 amino acids: CASTPGTPDEQFF. The CDR3 nucleotides are TGCGCCAGCACCCCTGGGACGCCCGATGAGCAGTTCTTC.

This clonotype has more than one count but fewer than ten. The chain uses TRBV7-9 and TRBJ1-2; D may be TRBD1 (5 bases). Trimming stripped 5 bases from V and 2 bases from J, with 18 bases between. CDR1 is SEHNR and CDR2 is FQNEAQ in the germline V gene (reference sequence). This CDR3 has 16 amino acids. DNA for the CDR3: TGTGCCAGCAGCGACACCGGGGGTTCCATCAACTATGGCTACACCTTC. This translates into CASSDTGGSINYGYTF.

V and J are TRBV28 and TRBJ2-1; D remains ambiguous. The CDR3 consists of 16 residues. Germline V lookup: CDR1 MDHEN, CDR2 SYDVKM. V was shortened by 5 bases and J by 8 bases, with 22 bases between the two germline ends. The CDR3 region has the DNA TGTGCCAGCAGTACCATAACCCGCATCCCGTCCTATGAGCAGTTCTTC. This sequence encodes CASSTITRIPSYEQFF.

This clonotype appeared a few times. The V and J genes are TRBV7-8 and TRBJ2-3, with TRBD2 matching over 8 bases. In germline, CDR1 is SGHVS, CDR2 FQNEAQ. The CDR3 loop spans 17 amino acids. Trimming at V came to 0 bases and at J to 0 bases, leaving 5 bases not matched to a gene. The CDR3 protein is CASSLALSGTSTDTQYF. The CDR3 nucleotides are TGTGCCAGCAGCTTAGCGCTTAGCGGGACCAGCACAGATACGCAGTATTTT.